The rows below give T cell receptor beta chains drawn from one sample of a study of blood T cell repertoires in COVID-19. Profiling relied on immunoSEQ multiplex PCR, and the TCRdb table lists in-frame clones only, not all of them. This table holds about 210,000 clones, about 91% found once. The sample was peripheral blood. Receptor source: a woman in her thirties or forties with acute or convalescent COVID-19. Both conserved end residues are trimmed from each CDR3. Size tells how often a clone was seen (once, few, many) or the class of an expanded clone, and some rows leave it out.

CDR3 protein: ASSQTSQETQY; V gene: TRBV11-2; clone size: .
CDR3 protein: ASSRQATGIRTDTQY; V gene: TRBV2; clone size: .
CDR3 protein: ASSQDRNWGGSNTGELF; V gene: TRBV4-1; clone size: .
CDR3 protein: ASSLRQGQASGNTIY; V gene: TRBV18; clone size: .
CDR3 protein: AWSAAGGLDEKLF; V gene: TRBV30; clone size: .
CDR3 protein: ASRRYRNTEAF; V gene: TRBV19; clone size: .
CDR3 protein: ASSLPGTGYNEQF; V gene: TRBV7-9; clone size: .
CDR3 protein: ATRPGGNNEQF; V gene: TRBV4-1; clone size: .
CDR3 protein: ASSKGATDTQY; V gene: TRBV6-5; clone size: .
CDR3 protein: AISQTGGDTEAF; V gene: TRBV10-3; clone size: .
CDR3 protein: ASSSSGNTEAF; V gene: TRBV5-4; clone size: .
CDR3 protein: ASSKLQGVSNEKLF; V gene: TRBV19; clone size: once
CDR3 protein: ASRPGTGKDRKLF; V gene: TRBV2; clone size: .
CDR3 protein: ATSDPGTSGGALDEQF; V gene: TRBV24-1; clone size: .
CDR3 protein: ASSVGRGDEKLF; V gene: TRBV25-1; clone size: .
CDR3 protein: ASSGGQGGSSKAF; V gene: TRBV5-1; clone size: .
CDR3 protein: ATAGESSYNSPLH; V gene: TRBV15; clone size: .
CDR3 protein: SAPLDTQY; V gene: TRBV20-1; clone size: .
CDR3 protein: ASSRVAGSNTGELF; V gene: TRBV19; clone size: .
CDR3 protein: ASRGGQVADTQY; V gene: TRBV3-1/TRBV3-2; clone size: .
CDR3 protein: ASSEINGVGYYGYT; V gene: TRBV6-1; clone size: .
CDR3 protein: ASSLGDRGLSGNTIY; V gene: TRBV11-2; clone size: .